One and the same sample provided the 5 T cell receptor beta chains below, sequenced in a study of shared T cell receptors in the human thymus. The data were produced by immunoSEQ multiplex PCR, yet TCRdb's version contains in-frame clones alone and is incomplete. The sample records approximately 660,000 clones, over 75% being singletons. These data were also filed under a second study, of human thymus T cells.

The material sequenced was thymocytes. The receptors shown here come from a boy less than two years old with a congenital heart defect.

This sequence joins TRBV30 and TRBJ2-1, with 9 bases identical to TRBD1. Per germline, CDR1 GTSNPN and CDR2 SVGIG (reference sequence). Trimming at V came to 4 bases and at J to 7 bases, leaving 17 bases not matched to a gene. The CDR3 totals 17 residues. The CDR3 spells CAWTPQLVTGGKNEQFF. CDR3 nucleotide sequence: TGTGCCTGGACGCCCCAGTTAGTGACAGGGGGGAAAAATGAGCAGTTCTTC. Full variable domain (rest looked up from reference TRBV30 and TRBJ2-1): SQTIHQWPATLVQPVGSPLSLECTVEGTSNPNLYWYRQAAGRGLQLLFYSVGIGQISSEVPQNLSASRPQDRQFILSSKKLLLSDSGFYLCAWTPQLVTGGKNEQFFGPGTRLTVL.

The genes are TRBV28 and TRBJ2-7; D might be TRBD1 (6 bases). V lost 6 bases to trimming and J lost 0 bases, with 12 bases between them. The germline V gene has CDR1 MDHEN and CDR2 SYDVKM. This CDR3 region has 14 residues. The CDR3 loop reads CASRWTASSYEQYF. CDR3 DNA: TGTGCCAGCAGATGGACAGCCAGCTCCTACGAGCAGTACTTC.

V usage is TRBV6-1 and J usage is TRBJ2-7; the D gene is possibly TRBD1 (6 bases). Trimming stripped 1 base from V and 0 bases from J, with 7 bases between. The CDR3 runs 14 residues. Germline CDR1 and CDR2: MNHNS and SASEGT. The CDR3 region has the DNA TGTGCCAGCAGTGAAGGGACAGACTCCTACGAGCAGTACTTC. It codes for CASSEGTDSYEQYF.

This clone has a single count. The chain links TRBV5-7 to TRBJ1-5; 7 bases are shared with TRBD1. TRBV5-7 is filed as an ORF, its function uncertain. Germline trimming cut 9 bases from V and 5 bases from J; bases unmatched to any gene: 8. The CDR3 spans 13 residues. CDR3 protein: CATNRGYDQPQHF. CDR3 nucleotides: TGTGCCACCAACAGGGGCTACGATCAGCCCCAGCATTTT.

The V and J genes are TRBV5-4 and TRBJ2-7; 7 bases are shared with TRBD2. Trimming at V came to 3 bases and at J to 0 bases, leaving 18 bases not matched to a gene. This CDR3 has 19 amino acids. CDR1 and CDR2 (germline): SGHNT, YYREEE (reference sequence). The CDR3 region is CASSSRGGKVEPLSYEQYF. For the CDR3, the DNA is TGTGCCAGCAGCTCCCGGGGAGGGAAAGTTGAGCCTCTCTCCTACGAGCAGTACTTC.